The subject of this entry is one TCR beta chain. The germline gives CDR1 SGDLS, CDR2 YYNGEE. The CDR3 is made up of 15 amino acids. V gave up 0 bases and J gave up 6 bases; unmatched junction bases: 1. This sample stems from a study of blood T cell repertoires in COVID-19. The wider study: The United States, Italy and Spain were the sources of the acute and convalescent COVID-19 samples. Sample material is recorded as cDNA or gDNA derived from T cells, B-cell-depleted T cells, or PBMCs.

As handled by the study authors: Reference gene primer amplification yielded estimated nucleated cell counts. Here immunoSEQ multiplex PCR was the method, and the copy in TCRdb shows in-frame clones only, minus some. The D gene and trimming were derived from the DNA, and the V and J assignments and clone size from that table. The data hold some 490,000 clones, with 80% to 90% observed a single time. The chain is built from TRBV9 and TRBJ2-2; 11 bases fit TRBD1. Material: peripheral blood. This sequence originates from a human donor in a cohort sampled during active COVID-19. The DNA of the CDR3 is TGTGCCAGCAGCGTAGTGGGACAGGGGGCCGGGGAGCTGTTTTTT. Translated, it gives CASSVVGQGAGELFF.